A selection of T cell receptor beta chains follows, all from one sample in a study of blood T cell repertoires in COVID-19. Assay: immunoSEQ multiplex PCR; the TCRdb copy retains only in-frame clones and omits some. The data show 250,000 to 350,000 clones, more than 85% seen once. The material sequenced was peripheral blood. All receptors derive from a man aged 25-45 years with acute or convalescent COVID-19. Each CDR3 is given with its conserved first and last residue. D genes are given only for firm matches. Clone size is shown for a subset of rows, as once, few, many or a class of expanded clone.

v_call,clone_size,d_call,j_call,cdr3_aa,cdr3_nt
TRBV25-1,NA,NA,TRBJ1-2,CASSVDIPSDYGYTF,TGTGCCAGCAGTGTCGACATCCCGTCTGACTATGGCTACACCTTC
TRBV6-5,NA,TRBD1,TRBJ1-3,CASSYRRQGGGNTIYF,TGTGCCAGCAGTTACCGGAGACAGGGCGGTGGAAACACCATATATTTT
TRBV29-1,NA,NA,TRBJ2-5,CSVEWLETQYF,TGCAGCGTTGAATGGCTCGAGACCCAGTACTTC
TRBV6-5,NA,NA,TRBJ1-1,CASSYPSTEPTEAFF,TGTGCCAGCAGTTACCCTTCGACAGAACCCACTGAAGCTTTCTTT
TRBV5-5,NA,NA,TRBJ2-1,CASSFEAGIYNEQFF,TGTGCCAGCAGCTTCGAGGCAGGGATCTACAATGAGCAGTTCTTC
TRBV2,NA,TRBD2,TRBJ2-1,CASSESGLPYNEQFF,TGTGCCAGCAGTGAATCGGGACTACCCTACAATGAGCAGTTCTTC
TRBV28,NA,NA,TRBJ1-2,CASSLSGYGYTF,TGTGCCAGCAGTTTGTCAGGGTATGGCTACACCTTC
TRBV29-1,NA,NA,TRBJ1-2,CSVDRGYDYTF,TGCAGCGTTGATCGGGGTTATGACTACACCTTC
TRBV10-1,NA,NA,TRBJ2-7,CASSEGGYEQYF,TGCGCCAGCAGTGAGGGAGGGTACGAGCAGTACTTC
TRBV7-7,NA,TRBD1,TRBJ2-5,CASSPLRTGEETQYF,TGTGCTAGCAGCCCCCTTCGGACAGGGGAAGAGACCCAGTACTTC
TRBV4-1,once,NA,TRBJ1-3,CASSQIAYSGNTIYF,TGCGCCAGCAGCCAAATAGCCTACTCTGGAAACACCATATATTTT
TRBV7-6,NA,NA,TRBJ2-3,CASSLERGASDTQYF,TGTGCCAGCAGCTTAGAACGCGGGGCTTCAGATACGCAGTATTTT
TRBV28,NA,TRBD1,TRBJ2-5,CASSSAGGEETQYF,TGTGCCAGCAGCTCCGCAGGGGGAGAAGAGACCCAGTACTTC
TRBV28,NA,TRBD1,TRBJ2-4,CASTDRDRNIQYF,TGTGCCAGTACGGACAGGGACAGGAACATTCAGTACTTC
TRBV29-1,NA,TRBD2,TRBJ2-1,CSVEGTSGLSSYNEQFF,TGCAGCGTTGAGGGGACTAGCGGCCTGAGCTCCTACAATGAGCAGTTCTTC
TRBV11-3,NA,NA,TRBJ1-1,CASSPGGARQSTEAFF,TGTGCCAGCAGCCCAGGAGGGGCACGACAAAGCACTGAAGCTTTCTTT
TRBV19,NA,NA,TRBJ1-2,CASDSEGVFGYTF,TGTGCCAGCGACTCCGAGGGGGTTTTTGGCTACACCTTC
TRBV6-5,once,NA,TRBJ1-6,CASSYVTGNSPLHF,TGTGCCAGCAGTTACGTCACGGGTAATTCACCCCTCCACTTT
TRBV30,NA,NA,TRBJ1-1,CAWSLTGRVAEAFF,TGTGCCTGGAGTTTGACAGGACGAGTGGCTGAAGCTTTCTTT
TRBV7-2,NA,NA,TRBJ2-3,CASSWGGDRFTDTQYF,TGTGCCAGCAGCTGGGGGGGGGACAGGTTCACAGATACGCAGTATTTT
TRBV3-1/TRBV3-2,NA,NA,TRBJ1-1,CASSQAGRDTEAFF,TGTGCCAGCAGCCAAGCCGGCAGGGACACTGAAGCTTTCTTT
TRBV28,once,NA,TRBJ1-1,CASSFPQDMNTEAFF,TGTGCCAGCAGTTTCCCCCAAGACATGAACACTGAAGCTTTCTTT
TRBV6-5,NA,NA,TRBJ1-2,CATTVGQARYGYTF,TGTGCCACCACCGTGGGGCAGGCTCGCTATGGCTACACCTTC
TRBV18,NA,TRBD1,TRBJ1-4,CASSTYSTGATNEKLFF,TGTGCCAGCTCAACATACTCGACAGGGGCAACTAATGAAAAACTGTTTTTT
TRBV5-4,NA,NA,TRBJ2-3,CASSLSRGWTSDTQYF,TGTGCCAGCAGCTTAAGTAGGGGATGGACCTCAGATACGCAGTATTTT
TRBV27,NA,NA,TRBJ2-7,CASSGRGFGSSYEQYF,TGTGCCAGCAGTGGGAGAGGGTTCGGGAGCTCCTACGAGCAGTACTTC
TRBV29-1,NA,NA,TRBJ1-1,CSAAGGLTEAFF,TGCAGCGCCGCCGGGGGGTTAACTGAAGCTTTCTTT
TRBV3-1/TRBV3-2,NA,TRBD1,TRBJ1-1,CASSHRQGRSPDF,TGTGCCAGCAGCCACAGACAGGGACGGTCCCCTGATTTT
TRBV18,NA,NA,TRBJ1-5,CASSPQGAGRSNQPQHF,TGTGCCAGCTCACCTCAAGGGGCAGGGCGTAGCAATCAGCCCCAGCATTTT
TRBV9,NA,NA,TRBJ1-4,CASSRSGRWEELFF,TGTGCCAGCAGCCGTAGCGGACGGTGGGAAGAACTGTTTTTT
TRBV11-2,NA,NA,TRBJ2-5,CASSLGRGVEETQYF,TGTGCCAGCAGCTTAGGCAGGGGTGTGGAAGAGACCCAGTACTTC
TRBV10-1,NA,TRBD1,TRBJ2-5,CASSESMGQGSQETQYF,TGCGCCAGCAGTGAGTCGATGGGACAGGGGAGCCAAGAGACCCAGTACTTC
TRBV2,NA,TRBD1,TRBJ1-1,CASSWDRAATTEAFF,TGTGCCAGCAGCTGGGACAGGGCCGCTACAACTGAAGCTTTCTTT
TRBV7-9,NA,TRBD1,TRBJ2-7,CASSRGTGRYEQYF,TGTGCCAGCAGCCGAGGGACAGGGCGATACGAGCAGTACTTC
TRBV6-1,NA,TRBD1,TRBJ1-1,CASSEPGQGNTEAFF,TGTGCCAGCAGTGAACCGGGACAGGGAAACACTGAAGCTTTCTTT
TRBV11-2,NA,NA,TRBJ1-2,CASSLGHSPAGYTF,TGTGCCAGCAGCTTAGGGCACAGCCCCGCTGGCTACACCTTC
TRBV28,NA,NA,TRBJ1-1,CASTPPTARSRTEAFF,TGTGCCAGCACCCCCCCCACGGCTAGGTCGAGGACTGAAGCTTTCTTT
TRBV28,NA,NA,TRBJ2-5,CASRAQETQYF,TGTGCCAGCAGAGCCCAAGAGACCCAGTACTTC
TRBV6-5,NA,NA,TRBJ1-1,CASRPSPDKNTEAFF,TGTGCCAGCCGACCGTCCCCGGACAAGAACACTGAAGCTTTCTTT
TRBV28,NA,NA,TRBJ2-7,CASSYGDPTYYYEQYF,TGTGCCAGCAGTTACGGGGATCCGACCTATTACTACGAGCAGTACTTC
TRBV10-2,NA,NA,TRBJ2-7,CASNPMGEEQYF,TGCGCCAGCAACCCGATGGGCGAGGAGCAGTACTTC
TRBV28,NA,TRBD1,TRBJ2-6,CASRPFRDSVTGANVLTF,TGTGCCAGCAGACCTTTCCGGGACAGTGTAACCGGGGCCAACGTCCTGACTTTC
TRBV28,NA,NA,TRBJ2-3,CASSFDQGLTRAQYF,TGTGCCAGCAGTTTCGATCAGGGACTTACCAGGGCGCAGTATTTT
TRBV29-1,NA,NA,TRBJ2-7,CSGGLHRYEQYF,TGCAGCGGGGGACTGCACAGGTACGAGCAGTACTTC
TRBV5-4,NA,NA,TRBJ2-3,CASRAFGAPRDSRTDTQYF,TGTGCCAGCAGGGCCTTTGGTGCTCCCCGGGACTCCCGCACAGATACGCAGTATTTT
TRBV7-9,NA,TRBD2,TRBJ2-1,CASSKGSLAGDHEQFF,TGTGCCAGCAGCAAGGGTTCCTTAGCGGGAGATCATGAGCAGTTCTTC
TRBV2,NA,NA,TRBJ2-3,CASSWDSIGVTDTQYF,TGTGCCAGCAGTTGGGACTCAATAGGGGTCACAGATACGCAGTATTTT
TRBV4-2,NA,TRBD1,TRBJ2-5,CASSHRGGQGALETQYF,TGTGCCAGCAGCCACCGGGGGGGACAGGGGGCTTTGGAGACCCAGTACTTC
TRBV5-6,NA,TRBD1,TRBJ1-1,CASSFGQGDTEAFF,TGTGCCAGCAGCTTCGGACAGGGGGACACTGAAGCTTTCTTT
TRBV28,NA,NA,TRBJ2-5,CASRAGQRGGTQYF,TGTGCCAGCAGGGCGGGACAGCGAGGTGGGACCCAGTACTTC
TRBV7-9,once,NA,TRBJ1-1,CASRRTGMNTEAFF,TGTGCCAGCCGTAGGACCGGGATGAACACTGAAGCTTTCTTT
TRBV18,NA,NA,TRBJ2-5,CASSKGIQETQYF,TGTGCCAGCTCCAAGGGGATCCAAGAGACCCAGTACTTC
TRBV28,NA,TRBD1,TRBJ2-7,CAIQTGGAGEQYF,TGTGCCATCCAGACAGGGGGCGCGGGAGAGCAGTACTTC
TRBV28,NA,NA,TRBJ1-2,CASSSGQFEGYTF,TGTGCCAGCAGCTCCGGACAGTTCGAAGGCTACACCTTC
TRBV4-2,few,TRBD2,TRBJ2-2,CASSQDRGTSYHRGAVF,TGTGCCAGCAGCCAAGATAGGGGGACTAGCTATCACCGGGGAGCTGTTTTT
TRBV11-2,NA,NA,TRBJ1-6,CASSLEQGINSPLHF,TGTGCCAGCAGCTTAGAGCAGGGGATTAATTCACCCCTCCACTTT
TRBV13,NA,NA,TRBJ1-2,CASSLRVHGYTF,TGTGCCAGCAGCTTACGCGTTCATGGCTACACCTTC
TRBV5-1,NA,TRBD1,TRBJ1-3,CASSLGTDRGNLYF,TGCGCCAGCAGCTTGGGGACCGACAGGGGGAATCTTTATTTT
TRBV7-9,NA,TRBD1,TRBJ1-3,CASSPLFRTGGYGNTIYF,TGTGCCAGCAGCCCACTTTTTAGGACAGGGGGATATGGAAACACCATATATTTT